This is a list of T cell receptor beta chains from one sample in a study of PD-1 blockade in classical Hodgkin lymphoma. Clones were read by immunoSEQ multiplex PCR, and TCRdb kept only the in-frame ones, dropping some. The sample holds around 45,000 clones, over 75% seen once. This specimen consisted of peripheral blood mononuclear cells (PBMCs), obtained before the fourth cycle of nivolumab. Every receptor here comes from a human donor with classical Hodgkin lymphoma. Each CDR3 is given with its conserved first and last residue. A D gene is named only where the DNA matches it firmly. For some rows the clone size is stated as once, few or many, or as a class when expanded; others skip it.

v_gene: TRBV10-3
d_gene: NA
j_gene: TRBJ1-1
abundance: NA
CDR3nt: TGTGCCATCAGCCAGGACGGGAACACTGAAGCTTTCTTT
CDR3aa: CAISQDGNTEAFF

v_gene: TRBV4-3
d_gene: TRBD1
j_gene: TRBJ1-6
abundance: NA
CDR3nt: TGCGCCAGCAGCCAAGAAGGGGACAGGGCTAATTCACCCCTCCACTTT
CDR3aa: CASSQEGDRANSPLHF

v_gene: TRBV5-1
d_gene: TRBD2
j_gene: TRBJ2-3
abundance: NA
CDR3nt: TGCGCCAGCAGCTTGGGATTAGCGGGGGGTACGCAGTATTTT
CDR3aa: CASSLGLAGGTQYF

v_gene: TRBV9
d_gene: NA
j_gene: TRBJ2-1
abundance: NA
CDR3nt: TGTGCCAGCAGCGTAGGAGGGATGTACAATGAGCAGTTCTTC
CDR3aa: CASSVGGMYNEQFF

v_gene: TRBV7-6
d_gene: NA
j_gene: TRBJ2-2
abundance: NA
CDR3nt: TGTGCCAGCAGCACAGCAGGCGGGGAGCTGTTTTTT
CDR3aa: CASSTAGGELFF

v_gene: TRBV7-7
d_gene: NA
j_gene: TRBJ1-5
abundance: NA
CDR3nt: TGTGCCAGCAGCCTTGGGTACAATCAGCCCCAGCATTTT
CDR3aa: CASSLGYNQPQHF

v_gene: TRBV6-6
d_gene: NA
j_gene: TRBJ2-1
abundance: NA
CDR3nt: TGTGCCAGCCGGGACTACAATGAGCAGTTCTTC
CDR3aa: CASRDYNEQFF

v_gene: TRBV6-9
d_gene: TRBD2
j_gene: TRBJ2-7
abundance: NA
CDR3nt: TGTGCCAGCAGTTACTCGGGGGGGTCCTACGAGCAGTACTTC
CDR3aa: CASSYSGGSYEQYF

v_gene: TRBV6-5
d_gene: NA
j_gene: TRBJ1-3
abundance: NA
CDR3nt: TGTGCCAGCAGTTACTCACCTGGCTCTGGAAACACCATATATTTT
CDR3aa: CASSYSPGSGNTIYF

v_gene: TRBV28
d_gene: NA
j_gene: TRBJ2-2
abundance: NA
CDR3nt: TGTGCCAGCAGTGCCCCAGGGGGGGCGGACACCGGGGAGCTGTTTTTT
CDR3aa: CASSAPGGADTGELFF

v_gene: TRBV29-1
d_gene: NA
j_gene: TRBJ1-1
abundance: few
CDR3nt: TGCAGCGTTGTTGTTATCGGGCGGTTAGTAGCTTTCTTT
CDR3aa: CSVVVIGRLVAFF

v_gene: TRBV12-5
d_gene: NA
j_gene: TRBJ1-6
abundance: NA
CDR3nt: TGTGCTAGTGGTTTGGGCAGCTATAATTCACCCCTCCACTTT
CDR3aa: CASGLGSYNSPLHF

v_gene: TRBV18
d_gene: NA
j_gene: TRBJ2-5
abundance: NA
CDR3nt: TGTGCCAGCTCACTTCTACCACAGGGACGAGAGACCCAGTACTTC
CDR3aa: CASSLLPQGRETQYF

v_gene: TRBV5-1
d_gene: TRBD1
j_gene: TRBJ1-1
abundance: NA
CDR3nt: TGCGCCAGCAGCTTGGACAGGGGCACTGAAGCTTTCTTT
CDR3aa: CASSLDRGTEAFF

v_gene: TRBV7-2
d_gene: TRBD2
j_gene: TRBJ2-5
abundance: NA
CDR3nt: TGTGCCAGCAGCCTAGCGGGGGGGCCGGGAGAGACCCAGTACTTC
CDR3aa: CASSLAGGPGETQYF

v_gene: TRBV7-9
d_gene: NA
j_gene: TRBJ2-5
abundance: NA
CDR3nt: TGTGCCAGCAGCTTATTCATGGGAGAAGAGACCCAGTACTTC
CDR3aa: CASSLFMGEETQYF

v_gene: TRBV19
d_gene: NA
j_gene: TRBJ2-3
abundance: NA
CDR3nt: TGTGCCAGTAGTTGGGCAGCGACTAGCACAGATACGCAGTATTTT
CDR3aa: CASSWAATSTDTQYF

v_gene: TRBV11-2
d_gene: TRBD1
j_gene: TRBJ2-7
abundance: NA
CDR3nt: TGTGCCAGCAGCTTCAACAGGGGTGTTAACGAGCAGTACTTC
CDR3aa: CASSFNRGVNEQYF

v_gene: TRBV6-1
d_gene: NA
j_gene: TRBJ1-1
abundance: NA
CDR3nt: TGTGCCAGCAGTGAAATCGGGAGCACTGAAGCTTTCTTT
CDR3aa: CASSEIGSTEAFF

v_gene: TRBV5-1
d_gene: TRBD1
j_gene: TRBJ1-4
abundance: few
CDR3nt: TGCGCCAGCAGCTCCCAGGGGGCAGCTAATGAAAAACTGTTTTTT
CDR3aa: CASSSQGAANEKLFF

v_gene: TRBV10-3
d_gene: NA
j_gene: TRBJ1-2
abundance: NA
CDR3nt: TGTGCCATCAGTGAGTCAAGGACAGTTCATGGGGGCTACACCTTC
CDR3aa: CAISESRTVHGGYTF

v_gene: TRBV7-2
d_gene: NA
j_gene: TRBJ1-6
abundance: NA
CDR3nt: TGTGCCAGCAGCTCGGACAGTACGAATAATTCACCCCTCCACTTT
CDR3aa: CASSSDSTNNSPLHF

v_gene: TRBV19
d_gene: TRBD1
j_gene: TRBJ1-5
abundance: NA
CDR3nt: TGTGCCAGTAGTTCCGGGACAGGGGGCCGGATCAATCAGCCCCAGCATTTT
CDR3aa: CASSSGTGGRINQPQHF

v_gene: TRBV28
d_gene: NA
j_gene: TRBJ2-5
abundance: NA
CDR3nt: TGTGCCAGCAGTTTCGTGTCCGTAGCGCCAGAGACCCAGTACTTC
CDR3aa: CASSFVSVAPETQYF

v_gene: TRBV7-5
d_gene: NA
j_gene: TRBJ2-1
abundance: NA
CDR3nt: TGTGCCAGCAGCGGGTGGGACAATGAGCAGTTCTTC
CDR3aa: CASSGWDNEQFF

v_gene: TRBV6-6
d_gene: NA
j_gene: TRBJ2-3
abundance: NA
CDR3nt: TGTGCCAGCAGTTACGCGCTAGCGGATACGCAGTATTTT
CDR3aa: CASSYALADTQYF

v_gene: TRBV7-6
d_gene: NA
j_gene: TRBJ2-1
abundance: NA
CDR3nt: TGTGCCAGCAGCTTAGTTGGACACTCCTACAATGAGCAGTTCTTC
CDR3aa: CASSLVGHSYNEQFF

v_gene: TRBV7-9
d_gene: TRBD1
j_gene: TRBJ2-7
abundance: few
CDR3nt: TGTGCCAGCAGCTTCGGGACCGGGACAGGGGGCCTTATGGAGCAGTACTTC
CDR3aa: CASSFGTGTGGLMEQYF

v_gene: TRBV7-2
d_gene: NA
j_gene: TRBJ1-3
abundance: few
CDR3nt: TGTGCCAGCAGCTCCGGATATGGAAACACCATATATTTT
CDR3aa: CASSSGYGNTIYF

v_gene: TRBV29-1
d_gene: NA
j_gene: TRBJ1-5
abundance: once
CDR3nt: TGCAGCGTTGAAAACCGGGGCAGGGAGAGCAATCAGCCCCAGCATTTT
CDR3aa: CSVENRGRESNQPQHF

v_gene: TRBV2
d_gene: NA
j_gene: TRBJ1-2
abundance: few
CDR3nt: TGTGCCAGCACGACGGACAGTACTAACTATGGCTACACCTTC
CDR3aa: CASTTDSTNYGYTF

v_gene: TRBV2
d_gene: NA
j_gene: TRBJ1-4
abundance: NA
CDR3nt: TGTGCCAGCAGTGAGAGGGGAGGTGGAACTAATGAAAAACTGTTTTTT
CDR3aa: CASSERGGGTNEKLFF

v_gene: TRBV30
d_gene: NA
j_gene: TRBJ2-7
abundance: NA
CDR3nt: TGTGCCTGGAGGGAGTTCTACGAGCAGTACTTC
CDR3aa: CAWREFYEQYF

v_gene: TRBV6-6
d_gene: NA
j_gene: TRBJ1-1
abundance: many
CDR3nt: TGTGCCAGCAGTTATGCAGGGATGAACACTGAAGCTTTCTTT
CDR3aa: CASSYAGMNTEAFF

v_gene: TRBV5-4
d_gene: NA
j_gene: TRBJ2-7
abundance: NA
CDR3nt: TGTGCCAGCAGCCGGGGGGCCCCCCCCTACGAGCAGTACTTC
CDR3aa: CASSRGAPPYEQYF

v_gene: TRBV18
d_gene: NA
j_gene: TRBJ1-6
abundance: NA
CDR3nt: TGTGCCAGCTCACCACCCAGAACCAATTCACCCCTCCACTTT
CDR3aa: CASSPPRTNSPLHF

v_gene: TRBV7-9
d_gene: TRBD1
j_gene: TRBJ1-2
abundance: many
CDR3nt: TGTGCCAGCAGCCCTGGGACAGATAATGGCTACACCTTC
CDR3aa: CASSPGTDNGYTF

v_gene: TRBV19
d_gene: NA
j_gene: TRBJ2-1
abundance: once
CDR3nt: TGTGCCAGTAGTACGGCGGGAATGGAGCAGTTCTTC
CDR3aa: CASSTAGMEQFF

v_gene: TRBV6-5
d_gene: NA
j_gene: TRBJ2-5
abundance: NA
CDR3nt: TGTGCCAGCAGCACTACTCATTGGCATCAAGAGACCCAGTACTTC
CDR3aa: CASSTTHWHQETQYF

v_gene: TRBV7-9
d_gene: TRBD1
j_gene: TRBJ2-5
abundance: NA
CDR3nt: TGTGCCAGCAGCTTAAGGGTTGGGACAGGAGAGACCCAGTACTTC
CDR3aa: CASSLRVGTGETQYF

v_gene: TRBV7-6
d_gene: TRBD1
j_gene: TRBJ1-3
abundance: NA
CDR3nt: TGTGCCAGCAGCTCAGGGACAGGGGGTACTGGAAACACCATATATTTT
CDR3aa: CASSSGTGGTGNTIYF

v_gene: TRBV7-3
d_gene: NA
j_gene: TRBJ1-1
abundance: NA
CDR3nt: TGTGCCAGCAGCTTAGGAGGTATGCGGGGGATGGCGAACACTGAAGCTTTCTTT
CDR3aa: CASSLGGMRGMANTEAFF

v_gene: TRBV6-1
d_gene: TRBD2
j_gene: TRBJ2-5
abundance: NA
CDR3nt: TGTGCCAGCAATCGGGGGGGCCTGGAGACCCAGTACTTC
CDR3aa: CASNRGGLETQYF

v_gene: TRBV29-1
d_gene: NA
j_gene: TRBJ1-1
abundance: NA
CDR3nt: TGCAGCGTCCAAAGGTCTACTGAAGCTTTCTTT
CDR3aa: CSVQRSTEAFF

v_gene: TRBV10-3
d_gene: NA
j_gene: TRBJ1-2
abundance: NA
CDR3nt: TGTGCCATCAGTGAGATTGGGGCCTATGGCTACACCTTC
CDR3aa: CAISEIGAYGYTF

v_gene: TRBV11-2
d_gene: NA
j_gene: TRBJ2-7
abundance: NA
CDR3nt: TGTGCCAGCAGCTTAGCTGGGTTTATCCACGAGCAGTACTTC
CDR3aa: CASSLAGFIHEQYF

v_gene: TRBV19
d_gene: TRBD2
j_gene: TRBJ2-5
abundance: NA
CDR3nt: TGTGCCAGTAGATCGGGGGGTCAGGAGACCCAGTACTTC
CDR3aa: CASRSGGQETQYF

v_gene: TRBV7-2
d_gene: TRBD2
j_gene: TRBJ2-2
abundance: NA
CDR3nt: TGTGCCAGCAGCTGGTGGACTAGCACCGGGGAGCTGTTTTTT
CDR3aa: CASSWWTSTGELFF

v_gene: TRBV4-2
d_gene: NA
j_gene: TRBJ1-6
abundance: few
CDR3nt: TGTGCCAGCAGCCAGAGTGGAAATTCACCCCTCCACTTT
CDR3aa: CASSQSGNSPLHF

v_gene: TRBV9
d_gene: TRBD1
j_gene: TRBJ1-6
abundance: NA
CDR3nt: TGTGCCAGCAGCCCCCAACATGCACCGGGACAGCTTAATTCACCCCTCCACTTT
CDR3aa: CASSPQHAPGQLNSPLHF

v_gene: TRBV12-5
d_gene: NA
j_gene: TRBJ1-1
abundance: NA
CDR3nt: TGTGCTAGTGGTCCGGAGGTTGAAGCTTTCTTT
CDR3aa: CASGPEVEAFF

v_gene: TRBV6-1
d_gene: NA
j_gene: TRBJ1-6
abundance: NA
CDR3nt: TGTGCCAGCAGTGAAGGAGGGACCAGCTCCTATAATTCACCCCTCCACTTT
CDR3aa: CASSEGGTSSYNSPLHF

v_gene: TRBV9
d_gene: NA
j_gene: TRBJ1-3
abundance: NA
CDR3nt: TGTGCCAGCAGCGTCGACGGAAGCTCTGGAAACACCATATATTTT
CDR3aa: CASSVDGSSGNTIYF

v_gene: TRBV7-2
d_gene: TRBD1
j_gene: TRBJ1-6
abundance: once
CDR3nt: TGTGCCAGCAGTTCGGGACAGGGCCAATCACCCCTCCACTTT
CDR3aa: CASSSGQGQSPLHF